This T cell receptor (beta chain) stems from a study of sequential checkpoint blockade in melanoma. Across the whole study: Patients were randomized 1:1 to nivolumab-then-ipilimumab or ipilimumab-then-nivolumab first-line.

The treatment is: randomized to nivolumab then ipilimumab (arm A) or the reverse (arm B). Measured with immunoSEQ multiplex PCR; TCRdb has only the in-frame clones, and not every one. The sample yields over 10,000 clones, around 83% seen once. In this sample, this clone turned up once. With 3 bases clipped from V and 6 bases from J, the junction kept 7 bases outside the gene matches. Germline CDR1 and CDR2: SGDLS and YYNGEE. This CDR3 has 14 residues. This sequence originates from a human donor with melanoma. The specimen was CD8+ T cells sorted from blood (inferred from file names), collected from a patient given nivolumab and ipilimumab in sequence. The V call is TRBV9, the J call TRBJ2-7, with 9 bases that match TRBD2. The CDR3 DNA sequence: TGTGCCAGCAGCGGGCGGGGGGGGCAATCCGAGCAGTACTTC. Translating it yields CASSGRGGQSEQYF.